This TCR beta chain was found in a study of OX40 agonist ivuxolimab in advanced cancers. For the wider study: The costimulatory receptor OX40 (CD134) was targeted by ivuxolimab, a fully human IgG2 agonistic monoclonal antibody. Intravenous ivuxolimab was administered to patients every 2 weeks at six dose levels: 0.01, 0.1, 0.3, 1.5, 3 and 10 mg/kg. Among the 50 to 55 dose-escalation patients, about 20 had hepatocellular carcinoma, about 15 melanoma, 9 renal cell carcinoma and 9 head and neck cancer. A male proportion of around 83% and a mean age of roughly 55 years, ranging from about 20 to 85, were recorded for the dose-escalation cohort. Patients were allowed to have had prior anti-PD-1, anti-PD-L1 or anti-CTLA-4 therapy, and more than 30% of the dose-escalation patients had previously received checkpoint inhibitors. Partial responses were achieved by three dose-escalation patients, of whom one had hepatocellular carcinoma and two had cutaneous melanoma. Peripheral TCRbeta sequencing was intended to test whether TCR sequence diversity was altered and clonal T-cell expansion was caused by ivuxolimab. The paper describes the monotherapy dose-escalation part (N of about 52 patients) of the phase I trial of ivuxolimab.

With regard to this clone: No cognate antigen has been identified for it. No base qualities exist here, and no much larger clone lies one base off it.

Patients with a history of autoimmune disease or receiving systemic immunosuppression were excluded from the trial. In every dose cohort, peripheral blood was drawn for TCR sequencing at baseline, cycle 4 day 1, and cycle 7 day 1. The samples were taken from a phase I, first-in-human, multicenter, open-label dose-escalation trial of ivuxolimab. The trial enrolled adults with locally advanced or metastatic head and neck squamous cell, hepatocellular, melanoma or renal cell carcinoma. Before TCR sequencing, CD4+ and CD8+ T cells were separately sorted from peripheral blood. Study-wide conclusions, independent of this receptor: Partial responders in the 0.1-3.0 mg/kg groups had among the lowest normalized peripheral clonal expansion, especially among CD8+ T cells. Antigen specificity was not determined for the clonally expanded peripheral T cells. After ivuxolimab, more expanded clones were found on average in CD8+ T cells than in CD4+ T cells. Low levels of normalized T-cell clonal expansion were also seen in some nonresponding patients. At doses of 0.1 to 3.0 mg/kg, clonal expansion of both CD4+ and CD8+ blood T cells was observed from baseline to week 6.

Genomic DNA was isolated from the sorted cells so that the TCRbeta CDR3 region could be sequenced. The immunoSEQ Assay was used for sequencing of TCRbeta CDR3 regions. Drawn from immuneACCESS, this table holds only the in-frame rearrangements with V and J called that TCRdb kept. Clones are partly lost; checked studies trace under half to an unresolved V gene and leave the rest unexplained. Counted in this sample were 30,000 to 45,000 clones; 80% to 90% of them appeared once. The ten most abundant clones make up more than 25% of the sample. CDR1 SGHRS and CDR2 YFSETQ were looked up in the germline V gene. Trimming takes 0 bases from V and 3 bases from J, and the germline ends sit 9 bases apart. The CDR3 sequence holds 14 residues, the cysteine and phenylalanine included. Here the CDR3 DNA is all that survives: 42 bases in frame from base 1.

The V gene is TRBV5-1 and the J gene is TRBJ2-5, with TRBD1 as a weak D call on 5 bases. The input for sequencing was CD4+ or CD8+ T cells sorted from blood, taken in a trial of the OX40 agonist ivuxolimab. The TCR sequence derives from an adult with an advanced solid tumor such as melanoma, head and neck, liver or kidney cancer. The CDR3 in this case is CASSLGDRKETQYF. Read as DNA, the sequence is TGCGCCAGCAGCTTGGGAGACAGAAAAGAGACCCAGTACTTC. Outside the CDR3, residues come from the reference TRBV5-1 and TRBJ2-5 proteins, so the full variable domain is: KAGVTQTPRYLIKTRGQQVTLSCSPISGHRSVSWYQQTPGQGLQFLFEYFSETQRNKGNFPGRFSGRQFSNSRSEMNVSTLELGDSALYLCASSLGDRKETQYFGPGTRLLVL.